This record concerns one T cell receptor (beta chain) sequence. Its antigen is as yet unknown. Compared with germline, one end of the junction differs, possibly owing to a read error. Produced via immunoSEQ multiplex PCR; TCRdb's table is partial and in-frame only. The sample has over 8,000 clones, roughly nine tenths seen once. Germline V CDR1 and CDR2: SEHNR, FQNEAQ (reference sequence). The CDR3 has 17 residues. This sample is drawn from a study of STAT3 mutations in large granular lymphocyte leukemia. Study findings and constraints: Suggested: STAT3 mutation was not the ancestral event for these clonal expansions. Clonal expansion was inferred from other time points because no sample existed at each clone's first appearance. Every T-cell large granular lymphocyte leukemia patient had at least one immunodominant TCR beta clonotype.

The J gene is TRBJ1-2, the V gene TRBV7-9; D gene unclear. The specimen was peripheral blood mononuclear cells. The sequence derives from a man older than 75 with T-cell large granular lymphocyte leukemia. Some clones in this sample may be carry-over from other donors' samples. The CDR3 region is CASSYLRVRELNDGYTF. The CDR3 DNA is TGTGCCAGCAGTTATTTACGGGTGAGGGAGCTTAACGATGGCTACACCTTC.